These T cell receptor beta chains were read from a single sample in a study of CD8 T cells in ankylosing spondylitis. TCRdb independently ran MiXCR on the 5' RACE reads; one entry per CDR3 protein. The sample includes some 300,000 distinct CDR3 sequences, less than 25% of them seen just once. The sequenced sample consisted of blood, either unsorted or a sorted T cell fraction (not recorded which). The receptor set was obtained from a female donor with ankylosing spondylitis or in good health (not recorded which). Each CDR3 is given without its conserved first and last residue. Each record gives: CDR3 protein, V gene.

CDR3: SARLAGSYEQY
V: TRBV20-1

CDR3: ASSSLRGRDTQY
V: TRBV12-3/TRBV12-4

CDR3: AISGGVRYEQY
V: TRBV10-3

CDR3: ASSGDRKTINYGYT
V: TRBV13

CDR3: ASSPIPQGAEKLF
V: TRBV18

CDR3: GGRKTGEGNTIY
V: TRBV29-1

CDR3: AISEQGEGSPLH
V: TRBV10-3

CDR3: ASSAAGSYNEQF
V: TRBV7-3

CDR3: ASSWQGRGEAF
V: TRBV12-3/TRBV12-4

CDR3: ATGAPGQLF
V: TRBV19